What follows describes a single T cell receptor beta chain. Here immunoSEQ multiplex PCR was the method, and the copy in TCRdb shows in-frame clones only, minus some. The table includes 300,000 to 350,000 clones, about 87% detected once. The data derive from a study of Ad26.COV2.S vaccination and SARS-CoV-2 variants. Germline assignment: CDR1 SGHRS and CDR2 YFSETQ. The V gene lost 0 bases and the J gene lost 3 bases, with 0 bases spanning the gap. There are 12 residues in the CDR3. Treatment specified: 15 to 20 received Ad26.COV2.S at low or high dose, single or two shots; about 5 received placebo; per-sample allocation not given. Material that was analyzed had been drawn on day 63 after the first vaccine or placebo injection.

V and J are TRBV5-1 and TRBJ2-2, with no clear D. Source: peripheral blood, taken in a trial of Ad26.COV2.S vaccine versus placebo. The source is a person aged 18-65 years who received the Ad26.COV2.S COVID-19 vaccine or a placebo. Here the CDR3 DNA reads TGCGCCAGCAGCTTGGACACCGGGGAGCTGTTTTTT. Its translation: CASSLDTGELFF.